This T cell receptor (beta chain) was obtained from a study of T cell clones after liver transplantation. Study overall: A pre-transplant mixed lymphocyte reaction with TCRbeta sequencing defined graft-donor-reactive clones followed in post-transplant blood. HCV positivity affected three of eight recipients; the rest lacked autoimmune or viral indications. At least one year of complete immunosuppression withdrawal without enzymes over twice normal defined tolerance.

The trim removed 7 bases at V and 1 base at J, leaving 8 bases unmatched. Germline loops: CDR1 LGHNT, CDR2 FRNRAP. The CDR3 runs to 16 residues. This clone was detected many times. Generated by immunoSEQ multiplex PCR, the TCRdb table keeps only in-frame clones and is missing some. The table includes tens of thousands of clones, roughly 85% detected once. The source material was CD4+ T cells from blood, sampled at the 22-month timepoint. The sequence came from a human patient who received a liver transplant. Some of the T cells might come from the graft donor. V and J are TRBV12-5 and TRBJ2-2; 8 positions agree with TRBD1. DNA for the CDR3: TGTGCTAGTGCTCCTACCGGGACAGGGAACACCGGGGAGCTGTTTTTT. Residues: CASAPTGTGNTGELFF.